Below are 26 T cell receptor beta chains sequenced from a single sample in a study of blood T cell repertoires in COVID-19. Sequencing was performed with immunoSEQ multiplex PCR; in TCRdb, only in-frame clones are kept and a portion is missing. This sample carries 130,000 to 150,000 clones, about 79% of them seen once, and the ten largest clones take approximately 10%. Sequencing was done on a sample of peripheral blood. The receptors shown here come from a man in his sixties with active or convalescent COVID-19.

The chain uses TRBV9 and TRBJ1-1; 7 positions match TRBD1. CDR3 length: 15 amino acids. Germline V lookup: CDR1 SGDLS, CDR2 YYNGEE. Trimming cost V 2 bases and J 1 base; bases outside gene matches: 5. This CDR3 reads CASSVTGTENTEAFF. In nucleotides, the CDR3 is TGTGCCAGCAGCGTCACCGGGACAGAGAACACTGAAGCTTTCTTT.

The chain carries TRBV7-9 and TRBJ1-2; the D is unclear. V dropped 4 bases and J dropped 3 bases, with 12 bases sitting between them. The CDR3 spans 14 residues. Germline V lookup: CDR1 SEHNR, CDR2 FQNEAQ (reference sequence). DNA for the CDR3: TGTGCCAGCAGCTACATGGGGAGATACTATGGCTACACCTTC. Protein sequence: CASSYMGRYYGYTF.

The chain has TRBV3-1 (or the pseudogene TRBV3-2) and TRBJ2-6, with TRBD1 matching 11 bases. This CDR3 has 17 amino acids. CDR1 and CDR2 from the germline V gene are LGHDT and YNNKEL (reference sequence). V lost 4 bases, J lost 1 base, and 3 bases stayed unmatched. The DNA of the CDR3 is TGTGCCAGCAGCCTAGGACAGGGGGCATCTGGGGCCAACGTCCTGACTTTC. This encodes CASSLGQGASGANVLTF.

V and J are TRBV28 and TRBJ1-4; TRBD1 matches 8 bases. The CDR3 is 14 residues long. Trimming removed 5 bases from V and 5 bases from J; junction bases left unmatched: 4. Germline CDR1 reads MDHEN; CDR2 reads SYDVKM. The CDR3 DNA sequence: TGTGCCAGCAGTACCAGGGGGCTGAATGAAAAACTGTTTTTT. Translating it yields CASSTRGLNEKLFF.

The chain carries TRBV27 and TRBJ2-5, with TRBD2 as a possible D gene (7 bases). The CDR3 length is 17 residues. Germline assignment: CDR1 MNHEY and CDR2 SMNVEV (reference sequence). The V end lost 10 bases, the J end lost 5 bases, and 29 bases lay between the germline ends. The CDR3 loop is CAILQIASGGLGETQYF. The CDR3 nucleotides are TGTGCCATCCTCCAAATCGCCTCGGGGGGCTTAGGGGAGACCCAGTACTTC.

The gene calls are TRBV6-5 and TRBJ1-1, with D hard to call. Between the trimmed V and J ends, which lost 1 base and 1 base, there was a span of 10 bases. This CDR3 spans 15 amino acids. In germline, CDR1 is MNHEY, CDR2 SVGAGI. CDR3: CASSYWPGSNTEAFF. CDR3 bases: TGTGCCAGCAGTTACTGGCCGGGGTCGAACACTGAAGCTTTCTTT.

The rearrangement joins TRBV6-5 to TRBJ1-2, with 9 bases identical to TRBD1. CDR3 length equals 15 residues. The V gene end was trimmed by 4 bases and the J gene end by 0 bases; junction bases not matched to a gene: 3. Germline V gives CDR1 MNHEY, CDR2 SVGAGI. In DNA, the CDR3 is TGTGCCAGCAGTTCGAGGACAGGGGCTAACTATGGCTACACCTTC. Its protein product is CASSSRTGANYGYTF.

The chain couples TRBV10-3 to TRBJ1-4; no clear D gene. Trimming pared 3 bases from V and 8 bases from J, leaving 10 bases between. The CDR3 is 13 amino acids. Germline loops: CDR1 ENHRY, CDR2 SYGVKD. CDR3 residues: CAISDGPREKLFF. The CDR3 region has the DNA TGTGCCATCAGTGATGGTCCGAGAGAAAAACTGTTTTTT.

The chain carries TRBV7-2 and TRBJ1-1; TRBD1 aligns across 8 bases. The V and J ends lost 5 bases and 4 bases, in that order; junction bases with no gene match: 6. CDR3 length equals 14 residues. Germline CDR1 SGHTA, CDR2 FQGNSA. CDR3 residues: CASSADRAVTEAFF. For the CDR3, the DNA is TGTGCCAGCAGCGCGGACAGGGCGGTCACTGAAGCTTTCTTT. The full variable domain, rest sourced from reference TRBV7-2 and TRBJ1-1, is GAGVSQSPSNKVTEKGKDVELRCDPISGHTALYWYRQSLGQGLEFLIYFQGNSAPDKSGLPSDRFSAERTGGSVSTLTIQRTQQEDSAVYLCASSADRAVTEAFFGQGTRLTVV.

Worth noting for this clone: Other DNA sequences in this specimen translate into the identical CDR3. CDR3 in amino acids: CASSLAGQGANYGYTF. DNA for the CDR3: TGTGCCAGCAGCTTAGCGGGCCAGGGTGCTAACTATGGCTACACCTTC. The chain is built from TRBV7-2 and TRBJ1-2; D is perhaps TRBD1 (5 bases). From germline, CDR1 is SGHTA and CDR2 FQGNSA. Deletions cut 0 bases from V and 0 bases from J, with 11 bases between. This CDR3 is built from 16 residues.

The CDR3 loop reads CASSYLSGVVSPQHF. Here the CDR3 DNA reads TGTGCCAGCAGTTACCTCTCGGGAGTCGTATCCCCCCAGCATTTT. The gene calls are TRBV6-2 or TRBV6-3 and TRBJ1-5; unclear D gene. The V and J ends lost 2 bases and 10 bases respectively, with 18 bases between them. Germline assignment: CDR1 MNHEY and CDR2 SVGEGT. This CDR3 is built from 15 residues.

The chain is built from TRBV7-2 and TRBJ1-1; 8 positions agree with TRBD1. Germline trimming cut 5 bases from V and 0 bases from J; bases unmatched to any gene: 5. This CDR3 has 15 amino acids. The V gene's germline CDR1 is SGHTA and CDR2 FQGNSA. The CDR3 loop is CASSPRTGMNTEAFF. DNA for the CDR3: TGTGCCAGCAGCCCGAGGACAGGGATGAACACTGAAGCTTTCTTT.

This clone appeared many times. V is TRBV5-1 and J is TRBJ1-1; 11 positions match TRBD1. V trimming: 4 bases; J trimming: 10 bases; junction bases outside the gene matches: 12. The CDR3 has 15 amino acids. The germline CDR1 and CDR2 sequences are SGHRS and YFSETQ. CDR3 sequence reads: CASSEKGQGGSIAFF. CDR3 nucleotides: TGCGCCAGCAGCGAAAAGGGACAGGGGGGCTCGATAGCTTTCTTT.

The V and J genes are TRBV25-1 and TRBJ2-5; 13 bases are a match to TRBD2. V gave up 7 bases and J gave up 5 bases; unmatched junction bases: 4. The CDR3 loop spans 14 amino acids. CDR1 is MGHDK and CDR2 is SYGVNS in the germline V gene. As DNA, the CDR3 is TGTGCCAGCACACGGACTAGCGGGAGTGAGACCCAGTACTTC. It is translated as CASTRTSGSETQYF.

This clone was seen a handful of times. This sequence joins TRBV7-8 and TRBJ1-1, with 8 bases that match TRBD1. Germline assignment: CDR1 SGHVS and CDR2 FQNEAQ. This CDR3 spans 16 amino acids. The trim removed 5 bases at V and 0 bases at J, leaving 8 bases unmatched. The CDR3 nucleotides are TGTGCCAGCAGCACAAGGACAGGGCCCATGAACACTGAAGCTTTCTTT. Its translation is CASSTRTGPMNTEAFF.

This chain links TRBV6-5 with TRBJ1-2; D is possibly TRBD1 (5 bases). CDR3 size: 14 residues. Germline V gives CDR1 MNHEY, CDR2 SVGAGI. The V and J ends lost 2 bases and 0 bases respectively, with 7 bases between them. The CDR3 protein is CASSYTRANYGYTF. Written as DNA, the CDR3 is TGTGCCAGCAGTTACACCAGGGCTAACTATGGCTACACCTTC.

The genes are TRBV18 and TRBJ2-1; the match to TRBD2 covers 11 bases. Germline trimming cut 3 bases from V and 9 bases from J; bases unmatched to any gene: 4. The CDR3 consists of 14 residues. In germline, CDR1 is KGHSH, CDR2 LQKENI. For the CDR3, the DNA is TGTGCCAGCTCACCGGGACTAGCGGACGGTGAGCAGTTCTTC. It is translated as CASSPGLADGEQFF.

The chain carries TRBV9 and TRBJ1-5; D is possibly TRBD1 (5 bases). Trimming took 4 bases from V and 5 from J, leaving 10 bases between them. Germline loops: CDR1 SGDLS, CDR2 YYNGEE. CDR3 length: 13 amino acids. CDR3 residues: CASSPGKDQPQHF. The CDR3 DNA reads as TGTGCCAGCAGCCCAGGGAAGGATCAGCCCCAGCATTTT.

This clone was seen just once. The genes are TRBV7-2 and TRBJ1-2, with a tentative D call TRBD1 (5 bases). Germline CDR1 and CDR2: SGHTA and FQGNSA. V dropped 2 bases and J dropped 0 bases, with 13 bases sitting between them. CDR3 length: 16 amino acids. The CDR3 DNA sequence: TGTGCCAGCAGCTTAACTCCCAGGGCCCCTAACTATGGCTACACCTTC. It specifies CASSLTPRAPNYGYTF.

The chain links TRBV30 to TRBJ1-2, with 7 positions matching TRBD1. The CDR3 is made up of 15 amino acids. Per the germline V gene, CDR1 is GTSNPN and CDR2 is SVGIG (reference sequence). V shed 5 bases, J shed 0 bases, and the junction held 9 bases outside the gene matches. CDR3 amino acids: CAWRRTGNTNYGYTF. CDR3 DNA sequence: TGTGCCTGGCGGAGGACAGGCAATACTAACTATGGCTACACCTTC.

The chain is built from TRBV7-9 and TRBJ2-5; 12 bases are a match to TRBD1. CDR3 size: 16 residues. Germline lookup yields CDR1 SEHNR and CDR2 FQNEAQ (reference sequence). Germline trimming cut 5 bases from V and 5 bases from J; bases unmatched to any gene: 9. The CDR3 DNA follows: TGTGCCAGCAGCGCGCCGGGGACAGGGGGCTATGAGACCCAGTACTTC. Residues: CASSAPGTGGYETQYF.

V is TRBV27 and J is TRBJ1-1; 8 bases fit TRBD1. V dropped 4 bases and J dropped 1; count of bases not matched to a gene: 5. CDR3 length: 15 residues. The germline V gene has CDR1 MNHEY and CDR2 SMNVEV (reference sequence). The CDR3 DNA reads TGTGCCAGCAGTTGGGGAGACAGGGGGAACACTGAAGCTTTCTTT. It is translated as CASSWGDRGNTEAFF.

V and J are TRBV28 and TRBJ2-1, with 14 bases aligning to TRBD2. CDR1 is MDHEN and CDR2 is SYDVKM in the germline V gene. The CDR3 has 16 amino acids. V dropped 5 bases and J dropped 12; count of bases not matched to a gene: 12. As DNA, the CDR3 is TGTGCCAGCAGTCCGACCGGGACTAGCGGGAGAATCGGGCAGTTCTTC. This encodes CASSPTGTSGRIGQFF.

V is TRBV5-1 and J is TRBJ2-5; 14 nucleotides line up with TRBD2. Trimming cost V 3 bases and J 5 bases; bases outside gene matches: 6. The CDR3 has 16 residues. Germline V gene lookup returns CDR1 SGHRS and CDR2 YFSETQ. Here the CDR3 reads CASSSGGLAGVETQYF. As DNA, the CDR3 is TGCGCCAGCAGCTCCGGGGGACTAGCGGGAGTGGAGACCCAGTACTTC.

The chain is built from TRBV9 and TRBJ1-2, with 7 bases lining up with TRBD1. This CDR3 contains 14 residues. V was clipped by 5 bases and J by 3 bases; unmatched bases: 7. Germline-derived CDR1 and CDR2 are SGDLS and YYNGEE. This CDR3 is CASSPDREYYGYTF. The CDR3 region has the DNA TGTGCCAGCAGTCCCGACAGGGAGTACTATGGCTACACCTTC.

This sequence joins TRBV24-1 and TRBJ1-2; 10 nucleotides agree with TRBD1. Trimming removed 6 bases from V and 1 base from J; junction bases left unmatched: 13. The CDR3 contains 18 residues. The V gene's germline CDR1 is KGHDR and CDR2 SFDVKD. The CDR3 DNA is TGTGCCACCAGTAGTGCGGGGACAGGGGCGGACATTAACTATGGCTACACCTTC. This translates into CATSSAGTGADINYGYTF.